These T cell receptor beta chains were read from a single sample in a study of control samples from healthy donors and cancer patients. Sequenced by immunoSEQ multiplex PCR; TCRdb stores in-frame clones only, minus some. This sample yields approximately 99,000 clones, of which just under 85% are seen a single time; 6% to 8% belongs to the top ten. Input material: blood. The origin of the receptors is a young man in good health. Both conserved end residues are part of each CDR3. D genes are given only for firm matches. Only part of the rows carry a size: once, few, many, or a class if the clone is expanded.

v_gene	j_gene	d_gene	abundance	CDR3aa	CDR3nt
TRBV18	TRBJ1-1	NA	NA	CATKPGGSTEAFF	TGTGCAACAAAACCCGGGGGTAGCACTGAAGCTTTCTTT
TRBV25-1	TRBJ1-2	NA	once	CASSETFAGYTF	TGTGCCAGCAGTGAGACCTTTGCTGGCTACACCTTC
TRBV27	TRBJ2-3	NA	NA	CASSPYGIRTDTQYF	TGTGCCAGCAGTCCCTACGGGATCAGGACAGATACGCAGTATTTT
TRBV18	TRBJ2-2	TRBD2	NA	CASSLSLTSGANTGELFF	TGTGCCAGCTCCCTATCCTTAACTAGCGGGGCGAACACCGGGGAGCTGTTTTTT
TRBV3-1/TRBV3-2	TRBJ2-1	TRBD2	NA	CASSQDSPSGGAVINEQFF	TGTGCCAGCAGCCAAGATTCCCCTAGCGGGGGGGCCGTTATAAATGAGCAGTTCTTC
TRBV5-6	TRBJ2-5	NA	NA	CASSLDPFQETQYF	TGTGCCAGCAGCTTAGACCCCTTCCAAGAGACCCAGTACTTC
TRBV5-4	TRBJ1-3	NA	once	CASSLGLGRGDGNTIYF	TGTGCCAGCAGCTTGGGTCTGGGACGGGGCGACGGAAACACCATATATTTT
TRBV5-1	TRBJ2-3	NA	NA	CASRGGGTSTDTQYF	TGCGCCAGCAGGGGTGGGGGTACTAGCACAGATACGCAGTATTTT
TRBV5-1	TRBJ1-6	NA	NA	CASSLDSRLNSPLHF	TGCGCCAGCAGCTTGGACAGCCGACTAAATTCACCCCTCCACTTT
TRBV7-2	TRBJ1-2	NA	NA	CASSLDPNKGYTF	TGTGCCAGCAGCCTGGACCCAAATAAAGGCTACACCTTC
TRBV14	TRBJ2-5	NA	NA	CASSQVRPTETQYF	TGTGCCAGCAGCCAAGTTCGCCCCACAGAGACCCAGTACTTC
TRBV12-3/TRBV12-4	TRBJ2-5	NA	NA	CASSLYRAETQYF	TGTGCCAGCAGCCTCTATCGGGCAGAGACCCAGTACTTC
TRBV28	TRBJ1-1	NA	NA	CASSFPRQGSDTEAFF	TGTGCCAGCAGTTTTCCCCGACAAGGGTCGGACACTGAAGCTTTCTTT
TRBV3-1/TRBV3-2	TRBJ2-2	NA	NA	CASSQGYTGELFF	TGTGCCAGCAGCCAAGGGTACACCGGGGAGCTGTTTTTT
TRBV25-1	TRBJ1-1	NA	NA	CASSTRGGAGTEAFF	TGTGCCAGCAGTACCCGAGGGGGGGCCGGGACTGAAGCTTTCTTT
TRBV12-2	TRBJ2-1	NA	NA	CASRKGANEQFF	TGTGCAAGTCGGAAGGGAGCGAATGAGCAGTTCTTC
TRBV6-5	TRBJ2-7	TRBD1	NA	CASSRDRAYEQYF	TGTGCCAGCAGCCGAGACAGGGCCTACGAGCAGTACTTC
TRBV5-1	TRBJ2-4	NA	NA	CASSRLDGGLAKNIQYF	TGCGCCAGCAGCCGCCTGGACGGGGGACTAGCCAAAAACATTCAGTACTTC
TRBV6-5	TRBJ1-3	NA	once	CASRRTDSGNTTYF	TGTGCCAGCAGAAGAACAGACTCTGGAAACACCACATATTTT
TRBV3-1/TRBV3-2	TRBJ1-3	NA	NA	CASRPSGVSGNTIYF	TGTGCCAGCAGACCTTCGGGCGTTTCTGGAAACACCATATATTTT
TRBV6-5	TRBJ2-7	TRBD1	NA	CASSWTRQGVAEQYF	TGTGCCAGCAGTTGGACGAGACAGGGAGTTGCCGAGCAGTACTTC
TRBV28	TRBJ1-6	NA	few	CASSLFSSYNSPLHF	TGTGCCAGCAGTTTGTTTAGCTCCTATAATTCACCCCTCCACTTT
TRBV4-1	TRBJ2-6	TRBD2	NA	CASSTGGLATSGANVLTF	TGCGCCAGCAGCACCGGGGGACTAGCGACTTCTGGGGCCAACGTCCTGACTTTC
TRBV5-6	TRBJ2-3	TRBD2	few	CASSLTSGVKQYF	TGTGCCAGCAGCTTGACTAGCGGGGTGAAGCAGTATTTT
TRBV10-3	TRBJ1-1	NA	NA	CASNREVNTEAFF	TGTGCCTCCAATCGGGAAGTGAACACTGAAGCTTTCTTT
TRBV5-1	TRBJ2-5	NA	NA	CASSLGGRETQYF	TGCGCCAGCAGCTTGGGTGGAAGGGAGACCCAGTACTTC
TRBV2	TRBJ1-4	NA	NA	CASSEAGQLDEKLFF	TGTGCCAGCAGTGAAGCAGGCCAGTTGGACGAAAAACTGTTTTTT
TRBV3-1/TRBV3-2	TRBJ1-2	TRBD1	NA	CASTRGGGVRNYGYTF	TGTGCCAGCACCCGAGGAGGGGGCGTTCGAAACTATGGCTACACCTTC
TRBV5-1	TRBJ2-3	NA	NA	CASSLGTPSTDTQYF	TGCGCCAGCAGCTTGGGGACACCTAGCACAGATACGCAGTATTTT
TRBV5-6	TRBJ2-3	TRBD1	NA	CASSGMDRGDTDTQYF	TGTGCCAGCAGCGGAATGGACAGGGGAGACACAGATACGCAGTATTTT
TRBV15	TRBJ1-6	NA	NA	CATSRDFRGSLHF	TGTGCCACCAGCAGAGATTTTCGGGGATCCCTCCACTTT
TRBV29-1	TRBJ2-1	TRBD2	NA	CSVRGGSYNEQFF	TGCAGCGTCCGGGGGGGTTCCTACAATGAGCAGTTCTTC
TRBV27	TRBJ1-2	NA	few	CASSPVRGGVYGYTF	TGTGCCAGCAGTCCGGTCAGGGGTGGAGTATATGGCTACACCTTC
TRBV7-6	TRBJ2-1	TRBD2	NA	CASSFSGGDPYNEQFF	TGTGCCAGCAGTTTTAGCGGGGGTGACCCCTACAATGAGCAGTTCTTC
TRBV7-9	TRBJ2-1	NA	NA	CASSSERVYNEQFF	TGTGCCAGCAGCTCGGAACGAGTCTACAATGAGCAGTTCTTC
TRBV4-2	TRBJ2-3	TRBD2	once	CASSQETSGTSTDTQYF	TGTGCCAGCAGCCAAGAGACTAGCGGAACTAGCACAGATACGCAGTATTTT
TRBV4-1	TRBJ2-5	TRBD2	NA	CASSQDLAGETQYF	TGCGCCAGCAGCCAAGACCTAGCGGGGGAGACCCAGTACTTC
TRBV28	TRBJ2-7	NA	NA	CASSFISQASFYEQYF	TGTGCCAGCAGTTTTATCAGCCAGGCATCCTTCTACGAGCAGTACTTC
TRBV3-1/TRBV3-2	TRBJ2-7	NA	NA	CASSQLGKSSYEQYF	TGTGCCAGCAGCCAGTTGGGGAAGAGCTCCTACGAGCAGTACTTC
TRBV7-2	TRBJ2-5	TRBD1	NA	CASSLGTGLVQETQYF	TGTGCCAGCAGCCTGGGGACAGGTTTAGTACAAGAGACCCAGTACTTC
TRBV12-3/TRBV12-4	TRBJ2-1	NA	once	CASSFSNEQFF	TGTGCCAGCAGTTTCAGCAATGAGCAGTTCTTC
TRBV5-1	TRBJ2-5	NA	once	CASSLGPQETQYF	TGCGCCAGCAGCTTGGGACCGCAAGAGACCCAGTACTTC
TRBV7-8	TRBJ2-3	TRBD2	once	CASSEGLAGTDTQYF	TGTGCCAGCAGCGAGGGACTAGCGGGCACAGATACGCAGTATTTT
TRBV24-1	TRBJ1-2	NA	NA	CATSDRGHYGYTF	TGTGCCACCAGTGACAGGGGACACTATGGCTACACCTTC
TRBV30	TRBJ1-3	NA	NA	CAWSGRGLYLRNTIYF	TGTGCCTGGAGCGGACGCGGCCTATATCTACGAAACACCATATATTTT
TRBV7-9	TRBJ1-1	NA	NA	CASSLGGHTEAFF	TGTGCCAGCAGCTTAGGGGGACATACTGAAGCTTTCTTT
TRBV7-9	TRBJ1-1	NA	NA	CASGPSNTEAFF	TGTGCCAGCGGCCCGAGCAACACTGAAGCTTTCTTT
TRBV6-4	TRBJ2-1	NA	NA	CASSDGDTEGNEQFF	TGTGCCAGCAGTGACGGAGACACCGAGGGCAATGAGCAGTTCTTC
TRBV11-2	TRBJ1-2	NA	NA	CASSHLSRTATNYGYTF	TGTGCCAGCAGTCATCTATCCCGGACAGCTACTAACTATGGCTACACCTTC
TRBV5-6	TRBJ2-7	NA	once	CASSSFILQGPEYF	TGTGCCAGCAGCTCATTCATATTACAGGGACCAGAGTACTTC
TRBV11-1	TRBJ2-4	NA	NA	CASSLGGALNIQYF	TGTGCCAGCAGCTTAGGAGGGGCACTAAACATTCAGTACTTC
TRBV15	TRBJ1-2	NA	once	CATSRERGRGVSYGYTF	TGTGCCACCAGCAGAGAGCGGGGTAGGGGAGTGAGCTATGGCTACACCTTC
TRBV4-1	TRBJ2-1	NA	NA	CASSHRTGYYRYNEQFF	TGCGCCAGCAGCCACCGGACGGGGTACTACCGGTACAATGAGCAGTTCTTC